These 20 T cell receptor beta chains came from one sample sequenced in a study of T cells in localized non-small cell lung cancer. Generated by immunoSEQ multiplex PCR, the TCRdb table keeps only in-frame clones and is missing some. The profile shows 6,000 or so clones, around 21% of them singletons. Sequencing used lung tumor tissue, obtained before any cancer treatment. These TCRs come from a female donor at least 60 years old with stage I lung adenocarcinoma.

V and J are TRBV19 and TRBJ1-2, with TRBD1 matching over 8 bases. V gave up 9 bases and J gave up 4 bases; unmatched junction bases: 10. Germline CDR1 is LNHDA and CDR2 is SQIVND (reference sequence). CDR3 length equals 14 residues. The CDR3 coding sequence is TGTGCCAGCCAATTTGGGGGACAGGTCTATGGCTACACCTTC. This codes for CASQFGGQVYGYTF.

This clone turned up a few times. The chain links TRBV11-3 to TRBJ2-5; maybe TRBD2 (5 bases). From germline, CDR1 is SGHNT and CDR2 YENEEA. The CDR3 loop spans 14 amino acids. Trimming cost V 1 base and J 2 bases, with 8 bases left between them. DNA of the CDR3: TGTGCCAGCAGCTTAGGAGGGTCACAAGAGACCCAGTACTTC. Translating it yields CASSLGGSQETQYF.

The chain combines TRBV9 with TRBJ2-5; possible D gene TRBD1, 5 bases. Per the germline V gene, CDR1 is SGDLS and CDR2 is YYNGEE. The V and J ends lost 0 bases and 4 bases respectively, with 22 bases between them. The CDR3 length is 18 residues. The chain's CDR3 is CASSVEGILWGQRETQYF. In DNA form, the CDR3 reads TGTGCCAGCAGCGTAGAGGGGATTTTGTGGGGTCAACGAGAGACCCAGTACTTC.

This clone was recorded many times. V and J are TRBV11-3 and TRBJ2-7; D remains ambiguous. V lost 3 bases and J 4 bases, leaving 13 bases between the germline ends. This CDR3 comprises 14 residues. Germline V CDR1 and CDR2: SGHNT, YENEEA. CDR3: CASSFGDGFYEQYF. Written as DNA, the CDR3 is TGTGCCAGCAGCTTTGGGGATGGATTTTACGAGCAGTACTTC. Filled out from reference TRBV11-3 and TRBJ2-7, the complete variable domain reads EAGVVQSPRYKIIEKKQPVAFWCNPISGHNTLYWYLQNLGQGPELLIRYENEEAVDDSQLPKDRFSAERLKGVDSTLKIQPAELGDSAVYLCASSFGDGFYEQYFGPGTRLTVT.

This clone came up a few times. The chain has TRBV11-3 and TRBJ1-1; D remains ambiguous. Trimming took off 3 bases at V and 1 base at J, with 15 bases between the two ends. Germline lookup yields CDR1 SGHNT and CDR2 YENEEA. This CDR3 is 16 amino acids long. The CDR3 sequence: CASSFKGFFWNTEAFF. The CDR3 bases are TGTGCCAGCAGCTTTAAGGGTTTTTTCTGGAACACTGAAGCTTTCTTT. The full variable domain, its missing parts supplied by reference TRBV11-3 and TRBJ1-1, is EAGVVQSPRYKIIEKKQPVAFWCNPISGHNTLYWYLQNLGQGPELLIRYENEEAVDDSQLPKDRFSAERLKGVDSTLKIQPAELGDSAVYLCASSFKGFFWNTEAFFGQGTRLTVV.

The rearrangement links TRBV14 to TRBJ2-1; D not certain. The V end was cut by 2 bases, the J end by 3 bases, with 11 bases between. The CDR3 has 15 residues. Germline V gives CDR1 SGHDN, CDR2 FVKESK. Here the CDR3 reads CASSQSIDGYNEQFF. DNA of the CDR3: TGTGCCAGCAGCCAATCTATCGACGGCTACAATGAGCAGTTCTTC.

This chain connects TRBV9 to TRBJ2-5, with 8 bases lining up with TRBD2. CDR3 length: 15 residues. Trimming removed 0 bases from V and 1 base from J; junction bases left unmatched: 2. CDR1 and CDR2 from the germline V gene are SGDLS and YYNGEE. The CDR3 here is CASSVAGGSQETQYF. CDR3 nucleotides: TGTGCCAGCAGCGTAGCGGGAGGGTCCCAAGAGACCCAGTACTTC.

This clone appeared a single time. The rearrangement links TRBV29-1 to TRBJ1-2, with D perhaps matching TRBD1 (5 bases). The germline V gene has CDR1 SQVTM and CDR2 ANQGSEA. V shed 7 bases and J shed 4 bases, with 16 bases lying between them. The CDR3 runs to 13 residues. DNA of the CDR3: TGCAGCGACGACAGTCCCTCAATCTATGGCTACACCTTC. This encodes CSDDSPSIYGYTF.

The chain carries TRBV28 and TRBJ1-5; D unresolved. There are 12 residues in the CDR3. Germline values: CDR1 MDHEN, CDR2 SYDVKM. V shed 5 bases and J shed 4 bases, with 6 bases lying between them. In nucleotides, the CDR3 is TGTGCCAGCAGTGAGTTGAATCAGCCCCAGCATTTT. Translated, it gives CASSELNQPQHF.

This clone was seen more than once but under ten times. The chain has TRBV6-8 and TRBJ1-1; a weak D match, TRBD1 (6 bases). Between the trimmed V and J ends, which lost 2 bases and 11 bases, there was a span of 15 bases. Germline V gives CDR1 MNHGY, CDR2 SAAAGT. The length of the CDR3 is 13 residues. The CDR3 DNA reads TGTGCCAGCAGTTACGGGGCAGGGGCATGGGCTTTCTTT. Residues: CASSYGAGAWAFF.

The V call is TRBV6-8, the J call TRBJ2-1; TRBD1 might be the D (6 bases). This CDR3 spans 15 amino acids. V shed 5 bases and J shed 7 bases, with 18 bases lying between them. CDR1 and CDR2 from the germline V gene are MNHGY and SAAAGT. The CDR3 here is CASSQGQPTRNEQFF. CDR3 sequence (DNA): TGTGCCAGCAGTCAAGGACAGCCCACTAGGAATGAGCAGTTCTTC.

V usage is TRBV6-1 and J usage is TRBJ1-1; possibly TRBD1 for D (5 bases). Trimming pared 0 bases from V and 1 base from J, leaving 15 bases between. This CDR3 has 17 residues. Germline assignment: CDR1 MNHNS and CDR2 SASEGT. CDR3 DNA: TGTGCCAGCAGTGAAGCGTGGTTTGCAGGGACGAACACTGAAGCTTTCTTT. This codes for CASSEAWFAGTNTEAFF.

In this sample, this clone turned up a few times. DNA of the CDR3: TGTGCCAGCAGTTCCCTGGACAGGGATTACACCGGGGAGCTGTTTTTT. It specifies CASSSLDRDYTGELFF. V and J are TRBV21-1 and TRBJ2-2; the table gives TRBD1 as D, unverified against the DNA. TRBV21-1 is shown as a pseudogene. This CDR3 has 16 residues.

In this sample, this clone is medium-sized. The chain uses TRBV6-8 and TRBJ1-2, with D possibly TRBD1 on 6 matching bases. V was shortened by 8 bases and J by 1 base, with 11 bases between the two germline ends. The CDR3 is 13 amino acids. Germline V gene sequence: CDR1 MNHGY, CDR2 SAAAGT. The CDR3 bases are TGTGCCAGCGAGAGACAGGTTAACTATGGCTACACCTTC. Protein sequence: CASERQVNYGYTF.

The sample holds a few counts of this clone. The rearrangement uses TRBV28 and TRBJ2-7; D is perhaps TRBD1 (6 bases). The V gene lost 9 bases and the J gene lost 0 bases, with 12 bases spanning the gap. Germline lookup yields CDR1 MDHEN and CDR2 SYDVKM. The CDR3 is 13 residues long. The CDR3 spells CASRTARSYEQYF. The CDR3 region has the DNA TGTGCCAGTCGGACAGCCCGCTCCTACGAGCAGTACTTC.

In its sample, this clone is medium-sized. The CDR3 coding sequence is TGTGCCAGCAGTTCCCCTGCGGAGCTTACCTACGAGCAGTACTTC. It codes for CASSSPAELTYEQYF. V and J are TRBV6-8 and TRBJ2-7; no clear D. V shed 4 bases and J shed 2 bases, with 15 bases lying between them. The CDR3 totals 15 residues. Germline V gene data show CDR1 as MNHGY and CDR2 as SAAAGT.

This clone rates as medium-sized (0.01 to 0.1%). The chain carries TRBV9 and TRBJ2-7; TRBD2 agrees at 12 bases. This CDR3 is built from 19 residues. Germline V gives CDR1 SGDLS, CDR2 YYNGEE. V shed 0 bases, J shed 3 bases, and the junction held 13 bases outside the gene matches. The DNA of the CDR3 is TGTGCCAGCAGCGTAGGGGTTTCTAGCGGGAGGGATCCCTACTACGAGCAGTACTTC. The encoded protein is CASSVGVSSGRDPYYEQYF.

The chain has TRBV10-2 and TRBJ2-5; no clear D. The CDR3 totals 14 residues. The germline V gene has CDR1 WSHSY and CDR2 SAAADI. With 0 bases removed from V and 2 bases from J, the gap between germline ends came to 7 bases. CDR3 sequence: CASSESSRQETQYF. Written as DNA, the CDR3 is TGCGCCAGCAGTGAGTCGTCCAGGCAAGAGACCCAGTACTTC.

This clone has a handful of counts. The J gene is TRBJ2-7, the V gene TRBV30, with D possibly TRBD1 on 7 matching bases. Trimming took 4 bases from V and 3 from J, leaving 10 bases between them. The CDR3 loop spans 12 amino acids. Germline loops: CDR1 GTSNPN, CDR2 SVGIG (reference sequence). For the CDR3, the DNA is TGTGCCTGGAACCAGGGGGGCTACGAGCAGTACTTC. This sequence encodes CAWNQGGYEQYF.

The V call is TRBV10-2, the J call TRBJ2-2; 7 bases are a match to TRBD1. CDR3 length: 14 amino acids. Germline V gene lookup returns CDR1 WSHSY and CDR2 SAAADI. Trimming removed 6 bases from V and 4 bases from J; junction bases left unmatched: 5. CDR3 DNA: TGCGCCAGCAGGGCACAGGGGCGCACCGGGGAGCTGTTTTTT. Amino acids: CASRAQGRTGELFF.